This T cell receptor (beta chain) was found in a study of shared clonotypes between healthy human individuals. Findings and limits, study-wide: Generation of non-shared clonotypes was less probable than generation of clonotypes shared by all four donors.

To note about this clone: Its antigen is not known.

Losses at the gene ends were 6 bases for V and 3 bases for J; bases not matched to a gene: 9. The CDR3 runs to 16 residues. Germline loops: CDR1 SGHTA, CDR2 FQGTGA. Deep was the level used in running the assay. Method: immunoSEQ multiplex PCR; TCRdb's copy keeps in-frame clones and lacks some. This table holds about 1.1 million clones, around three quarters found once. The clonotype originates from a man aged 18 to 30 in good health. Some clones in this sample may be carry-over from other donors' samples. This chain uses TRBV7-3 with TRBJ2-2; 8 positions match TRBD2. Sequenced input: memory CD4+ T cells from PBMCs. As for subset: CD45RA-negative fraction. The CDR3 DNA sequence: TGTGCCAGCAGGCCCGGGAGGGAGGCGTACACCGGGGAGCTGTTTTTT. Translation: CASRPGREAYTGELFF. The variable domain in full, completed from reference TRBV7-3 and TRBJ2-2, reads GAGVSQTPSNKVTEKGKYVELRCDPISGHTALYWYRQSLGQGPEFLIYFQGTGAADDSGLPNDRFFAVRPEGSVSTLKIQRTERGDSAVYLCASRPGREAYTGELFFGEGSRLTVL.